This entry concerns a single T cell receptor beta chain. No antigen is known for it. The record originates from a study of radiotherapy plus CTLA-4 blockade in lung cancer. Whole-study context: Objective responses arose in approximately 20% of patients, and around 30% experienced disease control.

Notes on the study in general: Response, reportedly, was best predicted by interferon-beta along with early blood T cell clone dynamics. Expansion in blood of tumor-derived TCR clones was seen after radiotherapy plus ipilimumab.

The study treated chemo-refractory metastatic non-small-cell lung cancer patients with focal radiation plus ipilimumab CTLA-4 blockade. Profiled with immunoSEQ multiplex PCR; TCRdb holds only in-frame clones, not every one. The table has about 51,000 clones, 60% to 80% seen once. This specimen consisted of peripheral blood, obtained from a patient treated with radiotherapy plus ipilimumab. The receptor was isolated from a human donor with non-small cell lung cancer whose response to radiotherapy plus ipilimumab could not be evaluated.

CDR3 in amino acids: CAARAGGTYEQYF. The CDR3, as DNA: TGTGCCGCCAGAGCGGGGGGGACCTACGAGCAGTACTTC. The chain employs TRBV30 and TRBJ2-7, with 10 bases matching TRBD2. The CDR3 runs 13 residues. Trimming at V came to 8 bases and at J to 2 bases, leaving 6 bases not matched to a gene. Per the germline V gene, CDR1 is GTSNPN and CDR2 is SVGIG (reference sequence).